This T cell receptor beta chain was sequenced for a study of spatial heterogeneity in lung cancer. Study in general: Detected beta-chain sequences consistently exceeded alpha-chain sequences. Broader study findings: Compared with follow-up, resection was when ubiquitous expanded tumor TCRs appeared in blood more.

Time point here: sample taken at primary tumor resection. The authors sequenced whole RNA from tumor, nontumor lung or frozen PBMC without sorting. Samples came from 60 to 75 TRACERx patients with untreated early-stage lung cancer. For this clonotype: No antigen is known for it.

V shed 5 bases and J 1 base; nucleotides not matched to a gene: 3. Germline V gene lookup returns CDR1 ENHRY and CDR2 SYGVKD. This CDR3 region has 15 residues. The study tagged each TCR cDNA molecule with a unique molecular identifier. TCRdb passed the 5' RACE reads through MiXCR, listing each CDR3 protein once. The data show some 70,000 distinct CDR3 sequences, about 14% seen once. The TCR sequence derives from a male donor with early-stage non-small cell lung cancer. Sample: PBMCs, taken at surgery. V and J are TRBV10-3 and TRBJ2-2, with TRBD1 identical over 8 bases. The CDR3 reads CAISPGTGNTGELFF. As DNA, the CDR3 is TGTGCCATCAGTCCGGGGACAGGGAACACCGGGGAGCTGTTTTTT.